The 26 T cell receptor beta chains presented below share a single source sample, sequenced in a study of control samples from healthy donors and cancer patients. The assay was immunoSEQ multiplex PCR, and TCRdb's table has in-frame clones only and misses some. The sample yields about 120,000 clones, 80% to 90% seen once. Sequencing used blood. The receptors shown here come from a man aged 25-40 years in good health.

This chain uses TRBV6-1 with TRBJ1-5; D not certain. Deletions cut 1 base from V and 2 bases from J, with 9 bases between. The CDR3 runs 15 residues. CDR1 and CDR2 (germline): MNHNS, SASEGT. In DNA form, the CDR3 reads TGTGCCAGCAGTGAAGGAAGGTTTGGCAATCAGCCCCAGCATTTT. This sequence encodes CASSEGRFGNQPQHF.

The rearrangement joins TRBV19 to TRBJ1-5; D ambiguous. The CDR3 has 13 residues. Germline CDR1 and CDR2: LNHDA and SQIVND (reference sequence). Trimming removed 4 bases at V and 4 bases at J, with 8 bases between. CDR3 amino acids: CASSRNTNQPQHF. As DNA, the CDR3 is TGTGCCAGTAGTAGGAATACGAATCAGCCCCAGCATTTT.

The chain recombines TRBV2 with TRBJ1-2; no definite D call. The V gene lost 2 bases and the J gene lost 3 bases, with 10 bases spanning the gap. The CDR3 is 14 amino acids. Germline values: CDR1 SNHLY, CDR2 FYNNEI. This chain's CDR3 is CASSESGSYYGYTF. The CDR3 coding sequence is TGTGCCAGCAGTGAATCAGGTTCCTACTATGGCTACACCTTC.

A single count supports this clone. V is TRBV9 and J is TRBJ1-1, with no clear D. This CDR3 region has 14 residues. Deletions cut 0 bases from V and 4 bases from J, with 10 bases between. Germline V gene lookup returns CDR1 SGDLS and CDR2 YYNGEE. The CDR3 here is CASSVGQRLTEAFF. The CDR3 DNA is TGTGCCAGCAGCGTAGGGCAGCGTCTCACTGAAGCTTTCTTT.

Note on this clone: In the same sample, other DNA sequences code for this CDR3. CDR3 sequence reads: CASSLQGNTEAFF. CDR3 DNA: TGTGCCAGCAGTTTACAGGGGAACACTGAAGCTTTCTTT. The rearrangement links TRBV6-5 to TRBJ1-1; tentatively, D is TRBD1 (6 bases). This CDR3 is built from 13 residues. The V and J ends lost 4 bases and 1 base respectively, with 7 bases between them. Per germline, CDR1 MNHEY and CDR2 SVGAGI.

The sample holds one count of this clone. The chain couples TRBV19 to TRBJ2-2; the D gene is possibly TRBD2 (5 bases). V shed 5 bases and J shed 3 bases, with 13 bases lying between them. In germline, CDR1 is LNHDA, CDR2 SQIVND (reference sequence). The CDR3 totals 15 residues. CDR3 loop: CASSEEERYTGELFF. Written as DNA, the CDR3 is TGTGCCAGTAGTGAGGAGGAAAGGTACACCGGGGAGCTGTTTTTT.

The rearrangement uses TRBV6-1 and TRBJ2-7; a weak D match, TRBD1 (6 bases). Deletions cut 1 base from V and 4 bases from J, with 11 bases between. This CDR3 is 14 amino acids long. Germline CDR1 and CDR2: MNHNS and SASEGT. The CDR3 spells CASSEDRVGYEQYF. The CDR3 nucleotides are TGTGCCAGCAGTGAAGACAGGGTTGGGTACGAGCAGTACTTC.

This clone appeared a single time. The rearrangement uses TRBV4-1 and TRBJ1-2; D is unclear. CDR3 length: 16 residues. V lost 4 bases to trimming and J lost 6 bases, with 21 bases between them. CDR1 is MGHRA and CDR2 is YSYEKL in the germline V gene. The CDR3: CASSPPSAAAGNGYTF. DNA of the CDR3: TGCGCCAGCAGCCCCCCTTCAGCCGCCGCTGGGAATGGCTACACCTTC.

The rearrangement uses TRBV15 and TRBJ1-5; D gene unclear. This CDR3 contains 13 residues. Looked up from germline, CDR1 is LNHNV and CDR2 is YYDKDF (reference sequence). With 0 bases removed from V and 7 bases from J, the gap between germline ends came to 7 bases. This chain's CDR3 is CATSRDTGQPQHF. CDR3 sequence (DNA): TGTGCCACCAGCAGAGATACCGGGCAGCCCCAGCATTTT. The complete variable domain, with remaining parts taken from reference TRBV15 and TRBJ1-5, reads DAMVIQNPRYQVTQFGKPVTLSCSQTLNHNVMYWYQQKSSQAPKLLFHYYDKDFNNEADTPDNFQSRRPNTSFCFLDIRSPGLGDTAMYLCATSRDTGQPQHFGDGTRLSIL.

The chain joins TRBV4-1 to TRBJ1-2, with TRBD1 as a possible D gene (6 bases). Germline values: CDR1 MGHRA, CDR2 YSYEKL. The ends were cut back, 1 base at V and 8 bases at J, with 20 bases in the middle. This CDR3 is built from 16 residues. The CDR3 loop is CASSQGRGGKGEGYTF. As DNA, the CDR3 is TGCGCCAGCAGCCAAGGGAGGGGGGGCAAGGGTGAAGGCTACACCTTC.

The chain joins TRBV19 to TRBJ1-6; D unresolved. The ends were cut back, 7 bases at V and 7 bases at J, with 14 bases in the middle. CDR3 length: 14 amino acids. Germline lookup yields CDR1 LNHDA and CDR2 SQIVND (reference sequence). The CDR3 DNA reads TGTGCCAGTAAAATGGGAGAAGTAAATTCACCCCTCCACTTT. It specifies CASKMGEVNSPLHF.

V and J are TRBV3-1 (or the pseudogene TRBV3-2) and TRBJ2-1; 8 bases agree with TRBD1. Unmatched junction bases numbered 5, after V lost 8 bases and J lost 5 bases. Germline CDR1 reads LGHDT; CDR2 reads YNNKEL (reference sequence). The CDR3 length is 13 residues. The CDR3 loop reads CASGQGFNNEQFF. In nucleotides, the CDR3 is TGTGCCAGCGGACAGGGTTTTAACAATGAGCAGTTCTTC.

This chain joins TRBV7-3 and TRBJ2-3, with D possibly TRBD2 on 6 matching bases. The germline V gene encodes CDR1 SGHTA and CDR2 FQGTGA. Trimming cost V 0 bases and J 4 bases, with 14 bases left between them. The CDR3 runs 16 residues. CDR3 sequence (DNA): TGTGCCAGCAGCTTAACCGGAGGGCTAGGGGCAGATACGCAGTATTTT. Translation gives CASSLTGGLGADTQYF.

The V and J genes are TRBV10-3 and TRBJ2-3, with 8 positions matching TRBD2. V dropped 3 bases and J dropped 11; count of bases not matched to a gene: 13. The CDR3 sequence is 15 residues long. The V gene's germline CDR1 is ENHRY and CDR2 SYGVKD. The CDR3 nucleotides are TGTGCCATCAGTGAATTCTTGACGGGGGGGCTGGGGCAGTATTTT. It codes for CAISEFLTGGLGQYF.

J is TRBJ1-1 and V is TRBV6-1; maybe TRBD1 (6 bases). V lost 0 bases, J lost 1 base, and 15 bases lay in between. The CDR3 contains 17 residues. Germline CDR1 is MNHNS and CDR2 is SASEGT. CDR3 nucleotides: TGTGCCAGCAGTGAAGCGCAAGGGGGAATAGGGAACACTGAAGCTTTCTTT. This sequence encodes CASSEAQGGIGNTEAFF.

The chain recombines TRBV27 with TRBJ1-5; D not certain. V was pared by 6 bases and J by 3 bases, with 9 bases between. The CDR3 spans 13 residues. CDR1 and CDR2 from the germline V gene are MNHEY and SMNVEV (reference sequence). CDR3 amino acids: CASSEGPNQPQHF. The CDR3 nucleotides are TGTGCCAGCAGCGAGGGTCCCAATCAGCCCCAGCATTTT.

This clone was recorded once. The rearrangement uses TRBV30 and TRBJ2-7; D call uncertain. Germline V CDR1 and CDR2: GTSNPN, SVGIG (reference sequence). The CDR3 consists of 12 residues. Trimming left V 1 base short and J 4 bases short, with 8 bases between. CDR3 sequence reads: CAWSAGGYEQYV. The CDR3 nucleotides are TGTGCCTGGAGTGCAGGTGGGTACGAGCAGTACGTC.

The chain combines TRBV4-2 with TRBJ2-2, with TRBD1 as a possible D gene (6 bases). The V gene's germline CDR1 is LGHNA and CDR2 YNFKEQ. The germline V and J ends were trimmed by 1 base and 3 bases, with 12 bases remaining between them. The CDR3 consists of 16 residues. The CDR3 DNA reads as TGTGCCAGCAGCCAAGTATACAGGGCAGACACCGGGGAGCTGTTTTTT. This gives the protein CASSQVYRADTGELFF.

The J gene is TRBJ2-3, the V gene TRBV7-2; D perhaps matches TRBD1 (5 bases). V was cut by 3 bases and J by 2 bases, with 9 bases left in between. The CDR3 sequence is 14 residues long. The germline gives CDR1 SGHTA, CDR2 FQGNSA. CDR3 residues: CASSLLGHTDTQYF. The DNA of the CDR3 is TGTGCCAGCAGCTTGTTAGGACACACAGATACGCAGTATTTT. Looking up the rest from reference TRBV7-2 and TRBJ2-3 gives the full variable domain: GAGVSQSPSNKVTEKGKDVELRCDPISGHTALYWYRQSLGQGLEFLIYFQGNSAPDKSGLPSDRFSAERTGGSVSTLTIQRTQQEDSAVYLCASSLLGHTDTQYFGPGTRLTVL.

The V gene is TRBV9, the J gene TRBJ1-2; D remains unclear. CDR1 and CDR2 (germline): SGDLS, YYNGEE. The CDR3 has 16 residues. Between the trimmed V and J ends, which lost 4 bases and 1 base, there was a span of 17 bases. The CDR3 here is CASSSWNDNINYGYTF. The CDR3 region has the DNA TGTGCCAGCAGCTCCTGGAACGATAATATTAACTATGGCTACACCTTC.

This clone was observed once. The chain uses TRBV12-1 and TRBJ1-2; whether TRBD1, the table's D call, matches the DNA was not checked. TRBV12-1 is recorded as a pseudogene. This CDR3 has 16 amino acids. CDR3 in DNA: TGTGCCAGCAGCTCCATGACAGGCGATACTAACTATGGCTACACCTTC. This translates into CASSSMTGDTNYGYTF.

The CDR3 DNA reads as TGTGCCAGTAGTATGGCGACTAGCGGGGAAGAGACCCAGTACTTC. Residues: CASSMATSGEETQYF. The chain couples TRBV19 to TRBJ2-5; TRBD2 matches 11 bases. The germline V gene has CDR1 LNHDA and CDR2 SQIVND (reference sequence). The CDR3 covers 15 residues. V gave up 3 bases and J gave up 3 bases; unmatched junction bases: 3.

The J gene is TRBJ1-2, the V gene TRBV9, with a weak D call TRBD1 (6 bases). CDR3 length: 13 amino acids. In germline, CDR1 is SGDLS, CDR2 YYNGEE. V gave up 0 bases and J gave up 8 bases, with 11 bases separating them. The CDR3 sequence is CASSVVEGGGYTF. The CDR3 nucleotides read TGTGCCAGCAGCGTAGTAGAGGGGGGGGGCTACACCTTC.

The V call is TRBV29-1, the J call TRBJ2-3; D is uncertain. The V and J ends lost 3 bases and 0 bases respectively, with 10 bases between them. The germline CDR1 and CDR2 sequences are SQVTM and ANQGSEA. This CDR3 contains 14 residues. In DNA, the CDR3 is TGCAGCGTTGAGGCCTATGGTAGCACAGATACGCAGTATTTT. It yields the protein CSVEAYGSTDTQYF.

This clone was detected once. CDR3 loop: CASSFDSSSYNSPLHF. The CDR3 region has the DNA TGCGCCAGCAGCTTTGACTCGAGCTCCTATAATTCACCCCTCCACTTT. The J gene is TRBJ1-6, the V gene TRBV5-1; the D is unclear. The CDR3 extends over 16 amino acids. Germline V gene sequence: CDR1 SGHRS, CDR2 YFSETQ. V lost 2 bases to trimming and J lost 0 bases, with 9 bases between them.

The rearrangement uses TRBV7-2 and TRBJ2-5; 7 positions agree with TRBD1. Germline V CDR1 and CDR2: SGHTA, FQGNSA. V shed 3 bases and J 2 bases; nucleotides not matched to a gene: 0. This CDR3 is built from 13 residues. The CDR3 reads CASSLGQQETQYF. CDR3 in DNA: TGTGCCAGCAGCTTGGGACAGCAAGAGACCCAGTACTTC.